Listed below are T cell receptor beta chains from one sample, sequenced in a study of PD-1 blockade in mismatch repair-deficient tumors. Repertoires were generated with immunoSEQ multiplex PCR, while TCRdb's copy carries only in-frame clones and drops some. Here the sample spans approximately 110,000 clones, over 60% being singletons. The source material was peripheral blood, sampled approximately 60 weeks after starting pembrolizumab. Receptor source: an adult with mismatch repair-deficient cancer. The CDR3 runs from the conserved cysteine through the conserved F or W. D genes are given only for firm matches. Size is omitted from some rows. Given values are once, few, many or a class for expanded clones.

j_gene: TRBJ2-7
v_gene: TRBV29-1
d_gene: TRBD1
abundance: -
CDR3aa: CSVIRGSGYEQYF
CDR3nt: TGCAGCGTTATCAGGGGGAGTGGCTACGAGCAGTACTTC

j_gene: TRBJ2-3
v_gene: TRBV7-7
d_gene: -
abundance: -
CDR3aa: CASSLDLGDTQYF
CDR3nt: TGTGCTAGCAGCCTCGACCTAGGGGATACGCAGTATTTT

j_gene: TRBJ2-7
v_gene: TRBV2
d_gene: -
abundance: -
CDR3aa: CASSSQALSYEQYF
CDR3nt: TGTGCCAGCAGCTCCCAGGCTCTCTCGTACGAGCAGTACTTC

j_gene: TRBJ2-1
v_gene: TRBV15
d_gene: TRBD2
abundance: few
CDR3aa: CATSVTPGLAGGDGFF
CDR3nt: TGTGCCACCAGCGTAACACCGGGACTAGCGGGAGGGGATGGGTTCTTC

j_gene: TRBJ2-2
v_gene: TRBV10-3
d_gene: -
abundance: -
CDR3aa: CAISSGLGTGELFF
CDR3nt: TGTGCCATCAGTTCGGGACTTGGCACCGGGGAGCTGTTTTTT

j_gene: TRBJ2-1
v_gene: TRBV6-6
d_gene: -
abundance: few
CDR3aa: CASSLTGYYNEQFF
CDR3nt: TGTGCCAGCAGTTTGACTGGGTACTACAATGAGCAGTTCTTC

j_gene: TRBJ2-2
v_gene: TRBV5-4
d_gene: TRBD1
abundance: few
CDR3aa: CASSRDRGAGELFF
CDR3nt: TGTGCCAGCAGCCGAGACAGGGGAGCCGGGGAGCTGTTTTTT

j_gene: TRBJ1-1
v_gene: TRBV19
d_gene: TRBD1
abundance: -
CDR3aa: CATRTGVMDTEAFF
CDR3nt: TGTGCCACCCGGACAGGGGTAATGGACACTGAAGCTTTCTTT

j_gene: TRBJ1-1
v_gene: TRBV30
d_gene: -
abundance: few
CDR3aa: CAWTEMNTEAFF
CDR3nt: TGTGCCTGGACAGAGATGAACACTGAAGCTTTCTTT

j_gene: TRBJ2-5
v_gene: TRBV5-1
d_gene: TRBD2
abundance: many
CDR3aa: CASSILPGGETQYF
CDR3nt: TGCGCCAGCAGCATCCTGCCGGGGGGGGAGACCCAGTACTTC

j_gene: TRBJ2-7
v_gene: TRBV28
d_gene: -
abundance: -
CDR3aa: CASTGFPSYEQYF
CDR3nt: TGTGCCAGCACGGGTTTCCCCTCCTACGAGCAGTACTTC

j_gene: TRBJ1-1
v_gene: TRBV18
d_gene: -
abundance: -
CDR3aa: CASSPVGGTEAFF
CDR3nt: TGTGCCAGCTCACCGGTCGGAGGCACTGAAGCTTTCTTT

j_gene: TRBJ2-7
v_gene: TRBV5-1
d_gene: -
abundance: -
CDR3aa: CASSLGLGSSYEQYF
CDR3nt: TGCGCCAGCAGCTTGGGACTGGGAAGCTCCTACGAGCAGTACTTC

j_gene: TRBJ2-1
v_gene: TRBV19
d_gene: TRBD2
abundance: once
CDR3aa: CASSKDLAGGTYNEQFF
CDR3nt: TGTGCCAGTAGTAAAGACCTAGCGGGGGGAACCTACAATGAGCAGTTCTTC